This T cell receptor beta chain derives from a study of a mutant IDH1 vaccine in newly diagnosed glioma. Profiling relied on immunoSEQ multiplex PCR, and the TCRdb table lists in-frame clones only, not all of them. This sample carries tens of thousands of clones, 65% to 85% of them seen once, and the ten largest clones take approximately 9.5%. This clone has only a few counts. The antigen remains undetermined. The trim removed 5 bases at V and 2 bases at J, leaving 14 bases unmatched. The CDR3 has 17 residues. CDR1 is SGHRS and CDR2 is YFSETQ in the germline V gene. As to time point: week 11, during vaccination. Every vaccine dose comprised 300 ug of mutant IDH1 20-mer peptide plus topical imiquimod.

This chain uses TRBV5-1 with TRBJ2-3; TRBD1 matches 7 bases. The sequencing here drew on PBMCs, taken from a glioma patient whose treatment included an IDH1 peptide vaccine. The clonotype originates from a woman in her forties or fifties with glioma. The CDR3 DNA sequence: TGCGCCAGCAGGGATGGGGACAGAACCGAAATCACAGATACGCAGTATTTT. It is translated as CASRDGDRTEITDTQYF.